These T cell receptor beta chains were read from a single sample in a study of T cell responses to AZD1222 COVID-19 vaccine. TCRdb's table, derived via immunoSEQ multiplex PCR, lists solely in-frame clones and lacks some. The sample shows approximately 88,000 clones, about 78% of them seen only once. This specimen was peripheral blood, taken on day 0 of AZD1222 vaccination. The origin of the receptors is an adult in good health. CDR3s include the opening cysteine and the closing phenylalanine or tryptophan. The order of the fields is V gene, clone size, D gene, J gene, CDR3 protein, CDR3 DNA. D genes are given only for firm matches. Size is omitted from some rows. Given values are once, few, many or a class for expanded clones.

>TRBV5-1|.|TRBD2|TRBJ2-5
CASSLLAGGEQETQYF
TGCGCCAGCAGCTTGTTGGCGGGAGGGGAACAAGAGACCCAGTACTTC
>TRBV5-4|.|TRBD2|TRBJ2-3
CASSLAGGGGDTQYF
TGTGCCAGCTCACTAGCGGGAGGAGGGGGGGATACGCAGTATTTT
>TRBV9|.|TRBD2|TRBJ2-5
CASSFGTSGETQYF
TGTGCCAGCAGCTTCGGGACTAGTGGGGAGACCCAGTACTTC
>TRBV6-5|.|TRBD2|TRBJ2-7
CASSQLAGVNEQYF
TGTGCCAGCAGTCAACTAGCGGGAGTGAACGAGCAGTACTTC
>TRBV7-9|.|.|TRBJ1-1
CASSLGGLGTEAFF
TGTGCCAGCAGCTTAGGTGGGCTGGGCACTGAAGCTTTCTTT
>TRBV5-1|.|.|TRBJ2-1
CASSIGWDNEQFF
TGCGCCAGCAGCATTGGGTGGGATAATGAGCAGTTCTTC
>TRBV18|.|.|TRBJ1-1
CASSPIGQTEAFF
TGTGCCAGCTCACCAATCGGACAGACTGAAGCTTTCTTT
>TRBV30|.|.|TRBJ1-1
CAWSDGGRKEAFF
TGTGCCTGGTCGGATGGAGGACGAAAGGAGGCTTTCTTT
>TRBV5-1|.|TRBD1|TRBJ2-7
CASSSGTGRLLTYEQYF
TGCGCCAGCAGCTCCGGGACAGGTCGATTGTTAACCTACGAGCAGTACTTC
>TRBV11-2|.|.|TRBJ2-3
CASSWGTSTDTQYF
TGTGCCAGCAGCTGGGGTACCTCCACAGATACGCAGTATTTT
>TRBV2|.|.|TRBJ2-7
CASSESLVYEQYF
TGTGCCAGCAGTGAATCCCTAGTCTACGAGCAGTACTTC
>TRBV20-1|once|TRBD1|TRBJ1-1
CSASNPVPGTGVIVAFF
TGCAGTGCTAGTAACCCAGTCCCCGGGACAGGGGTGATCGTGGCTTTCTTT
>TRBV4-1|.|TRBD2|TRBJ2-3
CASSLVLAGASTDTQYF
TGCGCCAGCAGCCTCGTACTAGCGGGAGCGTCCACAGATACGCAGTATTTT
>TRBV6-2/TRBV6-3|.|TRBD1|TRBJ2-3
CASSSRGCTDTQYF
TGTGCCAGCAGTTCCAGGGGGTGCACAGATACGCAGTATTTT
>TRBV6-2/TRBV6-3|once|.|TRBJ2-7
CASSWGQRPYEQYF
TGTGCCAGCAGTTGGGGGCAGAGACCCTACGAGCAGTACTTC
>TRBV3-1/TRBV3-2|once|.|TRBJ1-1
CASSQVQVSEAFF
TGTGCCAGCAGCCAAGTCCAAGTGTCTGAAGCTTTCTTT
>TRBV20-1|.|.|TRBJ1-1
CSPKLNTEAFF
TGCAGTCCTAAGTTGAACACTGAAGCTTTCTTT
>TRBV19|.|.|TRBJ1-5
CASSIGGESNQPQHF
TGTGCCAGTAGTATAGGCGGGGAGAGCAATCAGCCCCAGCATTTT
>TRBV3-1/TRBV3-2|few|.|TRBJ2-7
CASSRLASGGVTYEQYF
TGTGCCAGCAGCCGTCTAGCGTCCGGAGGGGTGACCTACGAGCAGTACTTC
>TRBV12-5|few|.|TRBJ2-1
CAIDRWPSRGNEQFF
TGTGCTATCGACCGTTGGCCTAGCAGAGGTAATGAGCAGTTCTTC
>TRBV11-2|.|.|TRBJ2-3
CASSSQTGKDTQYF
TGTGCCAGCAGCTCCCAGACTGGGAAGGATACGCAGTATTTT
>TRBV7-2|.|TRBD2|TRBJ2-1
CASSTTPGGWGQFF
TGTGCCAGCAGCACTACACCGGGAGGTTGGGGGCAGTTCTTC
>TRBV7-2|.|TRBD2|TRBJ2-2
CASSLAPSSGGTGELFF
TGTGCCAGCAGCTTAGCGCCTTCTAGCGGGGGAACCGGGGAGCTGTTTTTT
>TRBV2|.|TRBD1|TRBJ1-1
CASRGTGGTEAFF
TGTGCCAGCAGGGGGACAGGGGGCACTGAAGCTTTCTTT
>TRBV9|.|.|TRBJ1-3
CASSVFPSSGNTIYF
TGTGCCAGCAGCGTATTCCCATCTTCTGGAAACACCATATATTTT
>TRBV18|.|TRBD1|TRBJ1-6
CASSTGTASNDSPLHF
TGTGCCAGCTCAACCGGGACAGCTTCTAACGATTCACCCCTCCACTTT
>TRBV7-9|.|.|TRBJ2-1
CASSLAVGVSYNEQFF
TGTGCCAGCAGCTTAGCGGTGGGGGTCTCCTACAATGAGCAGTTCTTC
>TRBV6-5|.|.|TRBJ2-5
CASPGSVGQTQYF
TGTGCCTCCCCAGGATCCGTGGGCCAGACCCAGTACTTC
>TRBV7-2|once|.|TRBJ2-2
CASSLQGMNTGELFF
TGTGCCAGCAGCTTACAGGGAATGAACACCGGGGAGCTGTTTTTT
>TRBV27|.|.|TRBJ1-2
CAPDMDNGYTF
TGTGCCCCAGACATGGATAATGGCTACACCTTC
>TRBV28|.|TRBD1|TRBJ1-2
CASSPQGFGYTF
TGTGCCAGCAGTCCACAGGGGTTTGGCTACACCTTC
>TRBV18|few|.|TRBJ1-2
CASSPERKRGGYTF
TGTGCCAGCTCACCAGAGAGAAAGAGGGGAGGCTACACCTTC
>TRBV2|few|.|TRBJ2-7
CASSDSPYEQYF
TGTGCCAGCAGTGATAGCCCCTACGAGCAGTACTTC
>TRBV10-3|.|.|TRBJ1-1
CAISEGVVEAFF
TGTGCCATCAGCGAGGGGGTGGTTGAAGCTTTCTTT
>TRBV28|.|.|TRBJ1-5
CASGKGGGNQPQHF
TGTGCCAGCGGCAAAGGGGGAGGCAATCAGCCCCAGCATTTT
>TRBV5-1|.|.|TRBJ2-1
CASRSTGSSYNEQFF
TGCGCCAGCAGGTCCACAGGGAGCTCCTACAATGAGCAGTTCTTC
>TRBV5-5|once|.|TRBJ2-3
CASSPGSHGTDTQYF
TGTGCCAGCAGTCCAGGTAGCCATGGCACAGATACGCAGTATTTT
>TRBV5-5|.|.|TRBJ1-1
CASSLEGGRVTEAFF
TGTGCCAGCAGCTTGGAGGGGGGGAGAGTCACTGAAGCTTTCTTT
>TRBV4-3|.|.|TRBJ2-3
CASSQEARPSDTQYF
TGCGCCAGCAGCCAAGAAGCCCGCCCCTCAGATACGCAGTATTTT
>TRBV11-2|.|.|TRBJ1-1
CASSLVLGVHTEAFF
TGTGCCAGCAGCTTAGTATTGGGTGTGCACACTGAAGCTTTCTTT
>TRBV6-5|.|.|TRBJ2-4
CASSYRGSGHIQYF
TGTGCCAGCAGTTACAGGGGTAGCGGTCACATTCAGTACTTC